This TCR beta chain was found in a study of blood T cell repertoires in COVID-19. Looking at the study overall: Some COVID-19 samples were acute and others convalescent; all came from the United States, Italy and Spain.

V lost 6 bases, J lost 3 bases, and 17 bases lay in between. Germline V gives CDR1 SGHVS, CDR2 FQNEAQ. This CDR3 has 15 residues. Method: immunoSEQ multiplex PCR; TCRdb's copy keeps in-frame clones and lacks some. The data contain 150,000 to 200,000 clones, 82% of them singletons. The chain couples TRBV7-8 to TRBJ1-1, with D possibly being TRBD1 (5 bases). This TCR came from a woman in her sixties or seventies with acute or convalescent COVID-19. Sequenced sample: peripheral blood. The CDR3 region is CASSSRVQWDTEAFF. The CDR3 nucleotides read TGTGCCAGCAGTTCCAGGGTCCAATGGGACACTGAAGCTTTCTTT.